The 21 T cell receptor beta chains listed next were all sequenced from one sample in a study of monozygotic twins with inflammatory bowel disease. TCRdb reworked the 5' RACE reads into one entry per CDR3 protein, no DNA. The table for this sample gives fewer than 450,000 distinct CDR3 sequences. Sequencing input: blood. These TCRs come from a human donor with ulcerative colitis or Crohn's disease, or a healthy co-twin of an affected twin (not recorded which).

The rearrangement links TRBV7-2 to TRBJ1-6; TCRdb names TRBD1, which stays unverified in the absence of DNA. The CDR3 spans 16 residues. The germline V gene has CDR1 SGHTA and CDR2 FQGNSA. CDR3 residues: CASSLANRGKGSPLHF.

This rearrangement joins TRBV29-1 to TRBJ2-3; the D gene TCRdb calls, TRBD1, cannot be checked with no DNA. CDR3 size: 12 residues. Germline loops: CDR1 SQVTM, CDR2 ANQGSEA. The CDR3 sequence: CSVLQGPDTQYF.

The V call is TRBV21-1, the J call TRBJ2-1; TCRdb names TRBD1, which stays unverified in the absence of DNA. TRBV21-1 is listed as a pseudogene. This CDR3 is built from 16 residues. CDR3 sequence: CASTHQLGQRYNEQFF.

This sequence joins TRBV5-1 and TRBJ1-1. Germline CDR1 reads SGHRS; CDR2 reads YFSETQ. The CDR3 has 12 amino acids. The CDR3 is CASSFTNTEAFF.

CDR3 sequence reads: CASSGLAGGSTGELFF. The J gene is TRBJ2-2, the V gene TRBV2; TCRdb lists TRBD2, though no DNA is available to test this call. Germline V gene sequence: CDR1 SNHLY, CDR2 FYNNEI. This CDR3 has 16 amino acids.

The chain combines TRBV15 with TRBJ2-1. CDR1 and CDR2 from the germline V gene are LNHNV and YYDKDF (reference sequence). CDR3 length: 16 residues. The CDR3 loop reads CATSRVTGWNFAEQFF.

The gene calls are TRBV7-2 and TRBJ2-1; no DNA is available, so the TRBD2 call from TCRdb remains unchecked. From germline, CDR1 is SGHTA and CDR2 FQGNSA. The CDR3 length is 16 residues. CDR3 protein: CASSPAGLAFYNEQFF.

The chain couples TRBV19 to TRBJ1-2; there is no DNA to check the TCRdb D call of TRBD1. The germline V gene has CDR1 LNHDA and CDR2 SQIVND (reference sequence). The CDR3 spans 13 residues. CDR3 sequence: CASTPDRVHGYTF.

This chain joins TRBV21-1 and TRBJ1-5. TRBV21-1 corresponds to a pseudogene. The CDR3 is made up of 18 amino acids. The CDR3 spells CASSKVHSGGLSNQPQHF.

The V and J genes are TRBV20-1 and TRBJ2-7; TCRdb picks TRBD1, but there is no DNA to check that call. The CDR3 is 16 residues long. Germline assignment: CDR1 DFQATT and CDR2 SNEGSKA (reference sequence). The CDR3 reads CSARDGDRGSSYEQYF.

This chain links TRBV6-1 with TRBJ1-4; absent DNA, TCRdb's TRBD1 call cannot be checked. Germline CDR1 reads MNHNS; CDR2 reads SASEGT. CDR3 size: 17 residues. CDR3 loop: CASSETATGTGGEKLFF.

V is TRBV7-8 and J is TRBJ1-2; the TCRdb call, TRBD1, lacks DNA for checking. Germline loops: CDR1 SGHVS, CDR2 FQNEAQ. There are 16 residues in the CDR3. CDR3: CASSFRDRAKDYGYTF.

The V call is TRBV12-3 or TRBV12-4, the J call TRBJ2-2; TCRdb picks TRBD1, but there is no DNA to check that call. This CDR3 contains 16 residues. CDR3 loop: CASRVTGTGSTGELFF.

The V gene is TRBV5-5, the J gene TRBJ1-3. This CDR3 region has 18 residues. The germline V gene encodes CDR1 SGHKS and CDR2 YYEKEE (reference sequence). The CDR3 sequence: CASSSPGTAGLSGNTIYF. The full variable domain, its missing parts supplied by reference TRBV5-5 and TRBJ1-3, is DAGVTQSPTHLIKTRGQQVTLRCSPISGHKSVSWYQQVLGQGPQFIFQYYEKEERGRGNFPDRFSARQFPNYSSELNVNALLLGDSALYLCASSSPGTAGLSGNTIYFGEGSWLTVV.

Here the CDR3 reads CASSLATNYEQYF. The chain couples TRBV7-6 to TRBJ2-7. Germline V lookup: CDR1 SGHVS, CDR2 FNYEAQ. The CDR3 contains 13 residues.

This chain's CDR3 is CASSPPGGPNQPQHF. The chain is built from TRBV12-3 or TRBV12-4 and TRBJ1-5; without DNA, the TCRdb call of TRBD1 cannot be checked. The CDR3 extends over 15 amino acids.

The chain has TRBV18 and TRBJ2-7; checking the TCRdb D call of TRBD2 is not possible without DNA. Germline V gives CDR1 KGHSH, CDR2 LQKENI. The CDR3 runs to 16 residues. The CDR3 protein is CASSLIPSGGSYEQYF.

This sequence joins TRBV7-6 and TRBJ2-3; without DNA, the TCRdb call of TRBD2 cannot be checked. The CDR3 sequence is 16 residues long. CDR1 is SGHVS, CDR2 FNYEAQ, per germline. CDR3 amino acids: CASSLHSGEYTDTQYF. Using reference TRBV7-6 and TRBJ2-3 for the parts outside the CDR3, the full variable domain is GAGVSQSPRYKVTKRGQDVALRCDPISGHVSLYWYRQALGQGPEFLTYFNYEAQQDKSGLPNDRFSAERPEGSISTLTIQRTEQRDSAMYRCASSLHSGEYTDTQYFGPGTRLTVL.

The V gene is TRBV7-2, the J gene TRBJ2-3; the TCRdb call, TRBD2, lacks DNA for checking. The germline gives CDR1 SGHTA, CDR2 FQGNSA. The length of the CDR3 is 15 residues. This CDR3 reads CASSEGLVGGDTQYF.

This sequence joins TRBV5-6 and TRBJ2-2; the TCRdb D gene call, TRBD1, has no DNA to confirm it. The CDR3 contains 16 residues. The germline V gene has CDR1 SGHDT and CDR2 YYEEEE. The CDR3 spells CASSNEDRGPSGELFF.

The V and J genes are TRBV11-2 and TRBJ1-2; the TCRdb call, TRBD1, lacks DNA for checking. This CDR3 contains 16 residues. Germline values: CDR1 SGHAT, CDR2 FQNNGV. The CDR3 sequence: CASSPEDRGPLYGYTF.